These 14 T cell receptor beta chains were sequenced from one sample in a study of cytomegalovirus exposure and HLA in healthy donors. 60 Vbeta and 13 Jbeta primers were used in PCR. Measured with immunoSEQ multiplex PCR; TCRdb has only the in-frame clones, and not every one. The sample consists of some 110,000 clones, 8% to 10% of them appearing once. Specimen: PBMCs. Receptors originate from a young man in good health and CMV-seronegative.

The V call is TRBV23-1, the J call TRBJ2-7; D is perhaps TRBD2 (5 bases). TRBV23-1 is sorted into the ORF group, with uncertain function. The CDR3 is 16 amino acids. Deletions cut 1 base from V and 3 bases from J, with 16 bases between. The DNA of the CDR3 is TGCGCCAGCAGTCAATGCACCGGGATCCCGGGCTACGAGCAGTACTTC. Translating it yields CASSQCTGIPGYEQYF.

A few counts support this clone. An end of the junction differs from the germline gene, which may be a read error. The J gene is TRBJ2-7, the V gene TRBV10-3; weak D call: TRBD2 (6 bases). Germline CDR1 and CDR2: ENHRY and SYGVKD. The CDR3 runs 12 residues. CDR3 nucleotide sequence: TGTGCCATCAGCGGGACGGACTACGAACAGTACTTC. The encoded protein is CAISGTDYEQYF.

This clone was detected only a few times. The chain has TRBV19 and TRBJ2-2, with a tentative D call TRBD1 (5 bases). The CDR3 extends over 14 amino acids. In germline, CDR1 is LNHDA, CDR2 SQIVND (reference sequence). Between the trimmed V and J ends, which lost 3 bases and 5 bases, there was a span of 10 bases. CDR3 coding DNA: TGTGCCAGTAGTATCCCAGGGAAGACCGGGGAGCTGTTTTTT. Translation gives CASSIPGKTGELFF.

This clone turned up a few times. This chain uses TRBV7-2 with TRBJ1-5, with 7 positions matching TRBD1. The CDR3 covers 14 residues. Germline V CDR1 and CDR2: SGHTA, FQGNSA. The trim removed 5 bases at V and 1 base at J, leaving 2 bases unmatched. CDR3 in DNA: TGTGCCAGCAGCCAGGGACAGAGCAATCAGCCCCAGCATTTT. Its translation: CASSQGQSNQPQHF.

The chain is built from TRBV29-1 and TRBJ2-7, with D possibly TRBD1 on 6 matching bases. The ends were cut back, 6 bases at V and 0 bases at J, with 12 bases in the middle. In germline, CDR1 is SQVTM, CDR2 ANQGSEA. The CDR3 contains 13 residues. Here the CDR3 reads CSVDTGSSYEQYF. In DNA, the CDR3 is TGCAGCGTAGATACAGGGAGCTCCTACGAGCAGTACTTC.

Only a few counts were recorded for this clone. This rearrangement joins TRBV12-5 to TRBJ1-1, with D unclear. The length of the CDR3 is 12 residues. V lost 5 bases to trimming and J lost 5 bases, with 9 bases between them. The germline gives CDR1 LGHNT, CDR2 FRNRAP. CDR3 amino acids: CASGPPRTEAFF. DNA of the CDR3: TGTGCTAGTGGTCCACCTAGGACTGAAGCTTTCTTT.

This chain joins TRBV7-3 and TRBJ2-2; 9 nucleotides agree with TRBD2. The junction had 1 base not matched to a gene; V was cut back by 3 bases and J by 5 bases. CDR3 length equals 14 residues. CDR1 SGHTA and CDR2 FQGTGA come from the germline V gene. The CDR3 here is CASSFLAGTGELFF. In nucleotides, the CDR3 is TGTGCCAGCAGCTTTCTAGCGGGAACCGGGGAGCTGTTTTTT.

In the case of this clone: The sample contains more than one DNA sequence encoding this CDR3. The V call is TRBV30, the J call TRBJ1-1, with D possibly matching TRBD1 (5 bases). Trimming cost V 1 base and J 5 bases, with 11 bases left between them. The CDR3 is 13 amino acids. The germline V gene encodes CDR1 GTSNPN and CDR2 SVGIG (reference sequence). CDR3 amino acids: CAWSAGGGTEAFF. The CDR3 nucleotides read TGTGCCTGGAGTGCCGGGGGAGGGACTGAAGCTTTCTTT.

This chain joins TRBV9 and TRBJ2-7, with D possibly TRBD1 on 6 matching bases. The germline gives CDR1 SGDLS, CDR2 YYNGEE. Trimming left V 0 bases short and J 2 bases short, with 9 bases between. The CDR3 contains 14 residues. DNA for the CDR3: TGTGCCAGCAGCGTAGGAGGGGGTACCTACGAGCAGTACTTC. Translating gives CASSVGGGTYEQYF.

This clone showed up just a few times. The V call is TRBV10-3, the J call TRBJ2-1, with TRBD2 as a possible D gene (6 bases). CDR1 is ENHRY, CDR2 SYGVKD, per germline. The CDR3 consists of 15 residues. The V and J ends lost 2 bases and 0 bases respectively, with 8 bases between them. CDR3 coding DNA: TGTGCCATCAGTGAGGGGGGGAGCTCCTACAATGAGCAGTTCTTC. Translated: CAISEGGSSYNEQFF.

This clone was observed many times. The J gene is TRBJ1-2, the V gene TRBV11-2, with TRBD1 matching over 7 bases. Germline CDR1 is SGHAT and CDR2 is FQNNGV. The V and J ends lost 5 bases and 8 bases, in that order; junction bases with no gene match: 11. There are 14 residues in the CDR3. This chain's CDR3 is CASSPIDRVAGYTF. The CDR3 region has the DNA TGTGCCAGCAGCCCAATCGACAGGGTTGCCGGCTACACCTTC.

There are a few counts of this clone. The genes are TRBV2 and TRBJ2-2; TRBD1 aligns across 8 bases. V was clipped by 8 bases and J by 4 bases; unmatched bases: 6. The CDR3 length is 14 residues. Germline CDR1 is SNHLY and CDR2 is FYNNEI. The CDR3 spells CASDDRGGTGELFF. In DNA form, the CDR3 reads TGTGCCAGCGACGACAGGGGTGGCACCGGGGAGCTGTTTTTT. Full variable domain (missing parts from reference TRBV2 and TRBJ2-2): EPEVTQTPSHQVTQMGQEVILRCVPISNHLYFYWYRQILGQKVEFLVSFYNNEISEKSEIFDDQFSVERPDGSNFTLKIRSTKLEDSAMYFCASDDRGGTGELFFGEGSRLTVL.

The gene calls are TRBV6-5 and TRBJ2-5; maybe TRBD1 (7 bases). Trimming left V 9 bases short and J 6 bases short, with 17 bases between. This CDR3 spans 13 amino acids. In germline, CDR1 is MNHEY, CDR2 SVGAGI. The chain's CDR3 is CASTGGGRKTQYF. In DNA form, the CDR3 reads TGTGCCAGTACCGGAGGGGGCAGGAAGACCCAGTACTTC.

This clone was found a few times. This CDR3 reads CASSANGGINEKLFF. CDR3 nucleotides: TGCGCCAGCAGCGCGAACGGGGGTATTAATGAAAAACTGTTTTTT. The rearrangement uses TRBV4-3 and TRBJ1-4; tentatively, D is TRBD1 (5 bases). Per germline, CDR1 LGHNA and CDR2 YSLEER. The CDR3 totals 15 residues. V lost 5 bases, J lost 4 bases, and 14 bases lay in between.